These 9 T cell receptor beta chains share one sample of origin, sequenced in a study of blood T cell repertoires in COVID-19. The data were produced by immunoSEQ multiplex PCR, yet TCRdb's version contains in-frame clones alone and is incomplete. Found here are under 300,000 clones, roughly 86% of them singletons; the top ten hold 6% to 9%. Material for sequencing was peripheral blood. These receptors all stem from a woman in her seventies with active or convalescent COVID-19.

J is TRBJ2-5 and V is TRBV10-2; D is perhaps TRBD1 (5 bases). The CDR3 runs 16 residues. V dropped 7 bases and J dropped 1 base, with 19 bases sitting between them. CDR1 WSHSY and CDR2 SAAADI come from the germline V gene. This chain's CDR3 is CASTPSDRIPQETQYF. The CDR3 nucleotides are TGCGCCAGCACCCCCTCTGACAGAATCCCCCAAGAGACCCAGTACTTC.

The rearrangement links TRBV9 to TRBJ1-6, with a possible D match to TRBD1 (5 bases). Germline V gene sequence: CDR1 SGDLS, CDR2 YYNGEE. Trimming left V 0 bases short and J 11 bases short, with 18 bases between. CDR3 length: 16 residues. This CDR3 is CASSVGEGLTIAPLHF. CDR3 in DNA: TGTGCCAGCAGCGTAGGGGAGGGGTTAACCATTGCACCCCTCCACTTT.

The rearrangement joins TRBV7-8 to TRBJ1-5; D perhaps matches TRBD1 (6 bases). The V end lost 4 bases, the J end lost 1 base, and 17 bases lay between the germline ends. The germline V gene has CDR1 SGHVS and CDR2 FQNEAQ. The CDR3 is made up of 17 amino acids. Written as DNA, the CDR3 is TGTGCCAGCAGCTCATACCCCAGGGGTGTGAGCAATCAGCCCCAGCATTTT. Protein product: CASSSYPRGVSNQPQHF.

The CDR3 DNA follows: TGTGCCAGCAGCGACCAGGGTTCCTCCTATAATTCACCCCTCCACTTT. It translates to CASSDQGSSYNSPLHF. This chain links TRBV5-6 with TRBJ1-6; D possibly corresponds to TRBD1 (5 bases). The CDR3 has 16 residues. Germline V gives CDR1 SGHDT, CDR2 YYEEEE. With 4 bases removed from V and 0 bases from J, the gap between germline ends came to 11 bases.

The chain joins TRBV5-1 to TRBJ2-4; 7 nucleotides agree with TRBD1. Trimming removed 2 bases from V and 6 bases from J; junction bases left unmatched: 2. CDR1 and CDR2 from the germline V gene are SGHRS and YFSETQ. The CDR3 length is 13 residues. In nucleotides, the CDR3 is TGCGCCAGCAGCTTAGGGGGCACAAACATTCAGTACTTC. This encodes CASSLGGTNIQYF.

This clone was picked up many times. The chain couples TRBV1 to TRBJ1-2; no DNA check was done on the table's D call, TRBD1. TRBV1 is designated a pseudogene. The length of the CDR3 is 18 residues. CDR3 DNA: TGCACCAGCAGCCAGGGGAATTATTGGGACAGATGGCAATATGGCTACACCTTC. This sequence encodes CTSSQGNYWDRWQYGYTF.

The chain employs TRBV7-2 and TRBJ2-3; 11 bases map to TRBD2. V lost 4 bases to trimming and J lost 10 bases; unmatched junction nucleotides: 7. The CDR3 is 14 residues long. In germline, CDR1 is SGHTA, CDR2 FQGNSA. This CDR3 is CASSSSLAGAAQYF. CDR3 nucleotides: TGTGCCAGCAGCTCCTCACTAGCGGGGGCTGCGCAGTATTTT.

This clone was detected only once. The V gene is TRBV6-5, the J gene TRBJ1-6; maybe TRBD1 (5 bases). V shed 2 bases and J shed 6 bases, with 14 bases lying between them. The CDR3 extends over 16 amino acids. Germline V CDR1 and CDR2: MNHEY, SVGAGI. The CDR3 DNA is TGTGCCAGCAGTTACGCTCCGGGACTGAGTAATTCACCCCTCCACTTT. It encodes CASSYAPGLSNSPLHF.

The chain employs TRBV7-2 and TRBJ2-3; tentative D call: TRBD2 (7 bases). The V end was cut by 5 bases, the J end by 2 bases, with 11 bases between. This CDR3 spans 14 amino acids. The germline gives CDR1 SGHTA, CDR2 FQGNSA. The DNA for the CDR3 is TGTGCCAGCAGCCCCGCGGGGGCCACAGATACGCAGTATTTT. Its translation is CASSPAGATDTQYF.